The entry below gives a single T cell receptor (beta chain) sequence along with its context. Its antigen is currently unknown. The library labeled individual cDNA molecules by adding unique molecular identifiers to them. TCRdb re-called the RACE reads through MiXCR, storing one row per CDR3 protein. Of around 260,000 distinct CDR3 sequences in the sample, about 8.1% were seen once. This record comes from a study of human T cells and chemical hapten exposure. General study points: All donors were alopecia patients, so their immunity may differ from that of healthy people.

The time point is: pre-sensitization, week 0. Stated treatment: therapeutic diphenylcyclopropenone sensitization with weekly scalp DPC. Participating donors were patients with alopecia, aged 18 to 70 years, considered appropriate candidates for DPC. CDR3 size: 15 residues. Deletions cut 6 bases from V and 0 bases from J, with 12 bases between. Germline V lookup: CDR1 SNHLY, CDR2 FYNNEI. J is TRBJ2-1 and V is TRBV2; D gene uncertain. The material sequenced was whole blood, taken in connection with sensitization to the hapten diphenylcyclopropenone (DPC). This receptor was taken from a woman between 40 and 50 years old with alopecia areata. Some clones in this sample may be carry-over from other donors' samples. Here the CDR3 DNA reads TGTGCCAGCAGGGCTGACGTAAGCTCCTACAATGAGCAGTTCTTC. Translation: CASRADVSSYNEQFF.